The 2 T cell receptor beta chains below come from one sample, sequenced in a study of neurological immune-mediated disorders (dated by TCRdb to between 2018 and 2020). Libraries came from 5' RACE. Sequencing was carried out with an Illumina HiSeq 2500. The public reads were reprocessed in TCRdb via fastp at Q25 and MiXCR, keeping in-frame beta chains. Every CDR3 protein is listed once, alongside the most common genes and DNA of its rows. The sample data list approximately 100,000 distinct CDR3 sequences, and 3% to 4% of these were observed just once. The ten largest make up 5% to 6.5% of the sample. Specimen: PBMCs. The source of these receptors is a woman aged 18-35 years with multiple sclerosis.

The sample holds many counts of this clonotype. The CDR3 bases are TGCAGTGCTAGAGTGCTAGATAATCAGCCCCAGCATTTT. Its protein product is CSARVLDNQPQHF. The rearrangement uses TRBV20-1 and TRBJ1-5; unclear D gene. Germline assignment: CDR1 DFQATT and CDR2 SNEGSKA (reference sequence). The CDR3 has 13 amino acids. V was pared by 1 base and J by 4 bases, with 8 bases between.

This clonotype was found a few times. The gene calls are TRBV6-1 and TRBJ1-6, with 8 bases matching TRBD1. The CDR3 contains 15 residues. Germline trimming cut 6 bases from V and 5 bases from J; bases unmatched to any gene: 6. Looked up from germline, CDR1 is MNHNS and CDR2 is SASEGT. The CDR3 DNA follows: TGTGCCAGCAGCCGACAACAGGGGGATAATTCACCCCTCCACTTT. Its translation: CASSRQQGDNSPLHF.